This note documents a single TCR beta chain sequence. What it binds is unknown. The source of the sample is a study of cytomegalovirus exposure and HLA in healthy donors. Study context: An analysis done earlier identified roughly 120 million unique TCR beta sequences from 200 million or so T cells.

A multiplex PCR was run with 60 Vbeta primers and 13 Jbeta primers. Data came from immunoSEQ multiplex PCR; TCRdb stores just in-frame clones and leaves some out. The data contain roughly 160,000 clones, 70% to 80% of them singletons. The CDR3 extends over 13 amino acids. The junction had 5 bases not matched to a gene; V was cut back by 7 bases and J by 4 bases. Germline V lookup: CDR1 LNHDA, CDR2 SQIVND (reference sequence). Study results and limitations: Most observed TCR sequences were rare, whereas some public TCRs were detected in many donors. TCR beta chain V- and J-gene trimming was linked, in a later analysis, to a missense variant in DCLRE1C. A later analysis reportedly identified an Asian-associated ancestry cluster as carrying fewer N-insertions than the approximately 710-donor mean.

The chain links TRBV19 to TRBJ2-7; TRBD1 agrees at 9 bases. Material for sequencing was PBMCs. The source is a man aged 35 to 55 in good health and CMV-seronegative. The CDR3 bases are TGTGCCAGTATGGGACAGGGACCGTACGAGCAGTACTTC. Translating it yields CASMGQGPYEQYF.